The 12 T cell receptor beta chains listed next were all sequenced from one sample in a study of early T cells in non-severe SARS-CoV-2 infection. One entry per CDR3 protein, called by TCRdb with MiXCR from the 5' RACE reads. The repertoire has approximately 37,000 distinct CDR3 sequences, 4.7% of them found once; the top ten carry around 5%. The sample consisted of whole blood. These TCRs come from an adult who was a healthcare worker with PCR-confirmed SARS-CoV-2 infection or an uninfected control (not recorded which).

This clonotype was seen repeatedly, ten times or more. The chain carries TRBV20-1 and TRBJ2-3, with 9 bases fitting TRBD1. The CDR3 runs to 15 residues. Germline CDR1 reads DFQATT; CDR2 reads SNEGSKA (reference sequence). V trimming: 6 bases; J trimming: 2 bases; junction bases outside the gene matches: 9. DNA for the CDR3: TGCAGTGCCCCGGTACAGGGGGCAATCACAGATACGCAGTATTTT. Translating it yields CSAPVQGAITDTQYF.

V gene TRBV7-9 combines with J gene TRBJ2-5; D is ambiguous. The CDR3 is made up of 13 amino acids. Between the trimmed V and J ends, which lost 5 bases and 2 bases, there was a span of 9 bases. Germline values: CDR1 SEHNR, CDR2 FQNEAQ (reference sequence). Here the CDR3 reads CASSATIQETQYF. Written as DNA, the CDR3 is TGTGCCAGCAGCGCGACAATTCAAGAGACCCAGTACTTC.

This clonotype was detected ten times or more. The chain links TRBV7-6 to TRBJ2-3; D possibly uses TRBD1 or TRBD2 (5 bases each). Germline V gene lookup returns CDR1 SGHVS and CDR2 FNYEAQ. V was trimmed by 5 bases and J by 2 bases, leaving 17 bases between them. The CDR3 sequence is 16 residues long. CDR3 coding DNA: TGTGCCAGCAGCCGTATAGCCGGGACCGACACAGATACGCAGTATTTT. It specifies CASSRIAGTDTDTQYF.

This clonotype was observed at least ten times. In DNA, the CDR3 is TGTGCCAGCAGTGAAACGCATGCTTTAAACTATGGCTACACCTTC. Translation gives CASSETHALNYGYTF. The V call is TRBV6-1, the J call TRBJ1-2; D not resolved. Germline CDR1 reads MNHNS; CDR2 reads SASEGT. There are 15 residues in the CDR3. Trimming pared 2 bases from V and 2 bases from J, leaving 12 bases between.

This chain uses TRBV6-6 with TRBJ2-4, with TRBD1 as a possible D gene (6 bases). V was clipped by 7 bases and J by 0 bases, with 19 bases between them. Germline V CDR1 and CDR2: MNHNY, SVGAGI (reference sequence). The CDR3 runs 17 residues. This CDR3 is CASIKGQSTVAKNIQYF. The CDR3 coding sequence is TGTGCCAGCATCAAGGGACAATCCACCGTAGCCAAAAACATTCAGTACTTC.

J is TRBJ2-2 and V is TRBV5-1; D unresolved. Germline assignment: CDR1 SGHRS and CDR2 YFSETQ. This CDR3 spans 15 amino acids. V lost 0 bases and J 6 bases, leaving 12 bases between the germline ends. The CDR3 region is CASSLAVGFSGELFF. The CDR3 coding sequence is TGCGCCAGCAGCTTGGCCGTAGGGTTTTCCGGGGAGCTGTTTTTT.

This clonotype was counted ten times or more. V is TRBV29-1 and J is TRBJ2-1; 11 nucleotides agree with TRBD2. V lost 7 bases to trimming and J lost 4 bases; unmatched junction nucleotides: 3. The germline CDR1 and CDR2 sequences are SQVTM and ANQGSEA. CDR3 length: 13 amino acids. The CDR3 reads CSGLAGGYNEQFF. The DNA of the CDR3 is TGCAGCGGTCTAGCGGGAGGATACAATGAGCAGTTCTTC.

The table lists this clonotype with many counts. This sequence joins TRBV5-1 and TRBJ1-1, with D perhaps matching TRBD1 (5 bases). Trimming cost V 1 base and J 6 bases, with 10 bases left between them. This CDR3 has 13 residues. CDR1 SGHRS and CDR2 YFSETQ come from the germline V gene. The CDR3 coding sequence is TGCGCCAGCAGCTTGCAGGGAGTTGCTGAAGCTTTCTTT. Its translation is CASSLQGVAEAFF.

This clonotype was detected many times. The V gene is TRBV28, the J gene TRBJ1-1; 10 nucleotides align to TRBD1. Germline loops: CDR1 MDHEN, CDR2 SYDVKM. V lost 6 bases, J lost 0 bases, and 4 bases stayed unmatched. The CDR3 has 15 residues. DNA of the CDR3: TGTGCCAGCAGACCCGGACAGGGGGTGAACACTGAAGCTTTCTTT. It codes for CASRPGQGVNTEAFF.

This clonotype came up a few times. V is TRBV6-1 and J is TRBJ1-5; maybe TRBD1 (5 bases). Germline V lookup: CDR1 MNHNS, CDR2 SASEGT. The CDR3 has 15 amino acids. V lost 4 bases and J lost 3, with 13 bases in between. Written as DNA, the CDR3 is TGTGCCAGCAGTGCGGGAGGGACGGTCAATCAGCCCCAGCATTTT. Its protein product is CASSAGGTVNQPQHF.

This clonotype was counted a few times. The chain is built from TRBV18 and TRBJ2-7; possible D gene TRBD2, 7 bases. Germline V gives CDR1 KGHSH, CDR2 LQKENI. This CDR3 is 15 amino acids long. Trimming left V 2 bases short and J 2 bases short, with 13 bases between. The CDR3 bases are TGTGCCAGCTCACCATATGCGGGGGCAACCTACGAGCAGTACTTC. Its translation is CASSPYAGATYEQYF. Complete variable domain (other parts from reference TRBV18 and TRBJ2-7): NAGVMQNPRHLVRRRGQEARLRCSPMKGHSHVYWYRQLPEEGLKFMVYLQKENIIDESGMPKERFSAEFPKEGPSILRIQQVVRGDSAAYFCASSPYAGATYEQYFGPGTRLTVT.

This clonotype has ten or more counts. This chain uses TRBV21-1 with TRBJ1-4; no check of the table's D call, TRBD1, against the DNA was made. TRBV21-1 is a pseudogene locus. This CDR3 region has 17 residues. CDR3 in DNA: TGTGCCAGCAGAGGGGGGACACGACTTGCAACTAATGAAAAACTGTTTTTT. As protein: CASRGGTRLATNEKLFF.